The rows below give T cell receptor beta chains drawn from one sample of a study of shared clonotypes between healthy human individuals. Produced via immunoSEQ multiplex PCR; TCRdb's table is partial and in-frame only. This sample has about 490,000 clones, with 79% found just once. The sample comprised PBMCs. The source is a woman aged 40 to 50 in good health. Some clones in this sample may be carry-over from other donors' samples. Both conserved end residues are part of each CDR3. D genes are given only for firm matches. The size field is filled for only some rows; it gives once, few, many or a size class.

D: TRBD2
J: TRBJ2-1
size: NA
V: TRBV7-3
CDR3: CASSLWTSGRAHEQFF
DNA: TGTGCCAGCAGCCTTTGGACTAGCGGGAGGGCACATGAGCAGTTCTTC

D: NA
J: TRBJ2-6
size: NA
V: TRBV7-2
CDR3: CASSLYMSGANVLTF
DNA: TGTGCCAGCAGCTTATACATGAGTGGGGCCAACGTCCTGACTTTC

D: NA
J: TRBJ2-7
size: NA
V: TRBV7-2
CDR3: CASSLGGGVYEQYF
DNA: TGTGCCAGCAGCTTAGGGGGAGGAGTCTACGAGCAGTACTTC

D: NA
J: TRBJ2-3
size: NA
V: TRBV20-1
CDR3: CSALRGDTQYF
DNA: TGCAGTGCTCTCCGAGGAGATACGCAGTATTTT

D: TRBD2
J: TRBJ2-1
size: once
V: TRBV5-1
CDR3: CASSTGTSGRAHEQFF
DNA: TGCGCCAGCAGCACCGGGACTAGCGGGAGGGCGCATGAGCAGTTCTTC

D: NA
J: TRBJ2-2
size: NA
V: TRBV6-1
CDR3: CASNLGGGGTGELFF
DNA: TGTGCCAGCAACCTTGGGGGCGGAGGCACCGGGGAGCTGTTTTTT

D: NA
J: TRBJ2-1
size: NA
V: TRBV4-3
CDR3: CASSQDQYNEQFF
DNA: TGCGCCAGCAGCCAAGATCAGTACAATGAGCAGTTCTTC

D: NA
J: TRBJ2-7
size: once
V: TRBV20-1
CDR3: CSAKAEYEQYF
DNA: TGCAGTGCTAAGGCAGAGTACGAGCAGTACTTC

D: TRBD2
J: TRBJ2-1
size: NA
V: TRBV18
CDR3: CASSPGVGLAGLNEQFF
DNA: TGTGCCAGCTCTCCTGGTGTGGGACTAGCGGGACTCAATGAGCAGTTCTTC

D: NA
J: TRBJ2-1
size: once
V: TRBV11-3
CDR3: CASSSKYNEQFF
DNA: TGTGCCAGCAGCTCAAAGTACAATGAGCAGTTCTTC

D: TRBD1
J: TRBJ1-2
size: NA
V: TRBV28
CDR3: CASSHIGTGGLTNYGYTF
DNA: TGTGCCAGCAGTCACATCGGGACAGGGGGGTTAACTAACTATGGCTACACCTTC

D: NA
J: TRBJ2-2
size: NA
V: TRBV19
CDR3: CASTQGHSNTGELFF
DNA: TGTGCCAGTACCCAAGGCCACAGCAACACCGGGGAGCTGTTTTTT

D: NA
J: TRBJ1-3
size: NA
V: TRBV30
CDR3: CAWSSGGSGNTIYF
DNA: TGTGCCTGGAGTAGCGGGGGCTCGGGAAACACCATATATTTT

D: NA
J: TRBJ1-2
size: once
V: TRBV20-1
CDR3: CSAPGYGYTF
DNA: TGCAGTGCTCCGGGCTATGGCTACACCTTC

D: NA
J: TRBJ2-5
size: once
V: TRBV9
CDR3: CASSVGPTETQYF
DNA: TGTGCCAGCAGCGTAGGCCCGACGGAGACCCAGTACTTC

D: TRBD2
J: TRBJ2-1
size: NA
V: TRBV5-1
CDR3: CASNLERGSSYNEQFF
DNA: TGCGCCAGCAACTTGGAGCGGGGAAGCTCCTACAATGAGCAGTTCTTC

D: NA
J: TRBJ2-7
size: NA
V: TRBV15
CDR3: CATSRDPGETYEQYF
DNA: TGTGCCACCAGCAGAGACCCAGGGGAAACCTACGAGCAGTACTTC

D: NA
J: TRBJ2-4
size: many
V: TRBV29-1
CDR3: CSVIQGGQNIQYF
DNA: TGCAGCGTAATACAGGGGGGGCAAAACATTCAGTACTTC

D: NA
J: TRBJ1-1
size: NA
V: TRBV28
CDR3: CASSLGVSNTEAFF
DNA: TGTGCCAGCAGTTTAGGGGTTTCGAACACTGAAGCTTTCTTT

D: NA
J: TRBJ2-2
size: NA
V: TRBV5-6
CDR3: CASSFMRGRTGELFF
DNA: TGTGCCAGCAGCTTTATGAGGGGGAGAACCGGGGAGCTGTTTTTT

D: NA
J: TRBJ1-1
size: NA
V: TRBV28
CDR3: CASSLKAQREAFF
DNA: TGTGCCAGCAGTTTAAAGGCCCAAAGGGAAGCTTTCTTT

D: TRBD1
J: TRBJ1-5
size: NA
V: TRBV19
CDR3: CASSTQGVGQPQHF
DNA: TGTGCCAGTAGTACCCAGGGGGTAGGACAGCCCCAGCATTTT

D: TRBD1
J: TRBJ1-2
size: NA
V: TRBV9
CDR3: CASSAFDRGGHGYTF
DNA: TGTGCCAGCAGCGCTTTCGACAGGGGCGGCCATGGCTACACCTTC

D: NA
J: TRBJ2-4
size: NA
V: TRBV21-1
CDR3: CASSTGGQGNIQYF
DNA: TGTGCCAGCAGCACGGGGGGGCAGGGTAACATTCAGTACTTC

D: TRBD2
J: TRBJ2-1
size: NA
V: TRBV6-4
CDR3: CASSATGTSGSGEQFF
DNA: TGTGCCAGCAGTGCAACCGGGACTAGCGGGAGCGGTGAGCAGTTCTTC

D: TRBD1
J: TRBJ1-2
size: NA
V: TRBV28
CDR3: CASSRDWTGAVDGYTF
DNA: TGTGCCAGCAGCCGGGACTGGACAGGGGCGGTGGATGGCTACACCTTC

D: TRBD2
J: TRBJ2-5
size: few
V: TRBV7-7
CDR3: CASSRSGTGQETQYF
DNA: TGTGCTAGCAGCCGGAGCGGGACCGGACAAGAGACCCAGTACTTC

D: NA
J: TRBJ2-3
size: NA
V: TRBV30
CDR3: CAWSVFRDTQYF
DNA: TGTGCCTGGAGTGTCTTTAGAGATACGCAGTATTTT

D: NA
J: TRBJ2-2
size: NA
V: TRBV2
CDR3: CASSPSVANTGELFF
DNA: TGTGCCAGCAGTCCGAGCGTCGCGAACACCGGGGAGCTGTTTTTT

D: NA
J: TRBJ2-3
size: NA
V: TRBV15
CDR3: CATSRGGSRAMDTQYF
DNA: TGTGCCACCAGCAGAGGGGGATCGCGAGCAATGGATACGCAGTATTTT

D: TRBD1
J: TRBJ1-2
size: NA
V: TRBV5-1
CDR3: CASSLQTGGVSYTF
DNA: TGCGCCAGCAGCTTGCAGACAGGGGGCGTGAGCTACACCTTC

D: NA
J: TRBJ2-5
size: NA
V: TRBV5-6
CDR3: CASSRPGLNQETQYF
DNA: TGTGCCAGCAGTCGTCCGGGACTTAACCAAGAGACCCAGTACTTC

D: TRBD1
J: TRBJ2-5
size: once
V: TRBV11-2
CDR3: CASSRRGTGMRMQETQYF
DNA: TGTGCCAGCAGCCGTAGGGGGACAGGGATGCGAATGCAAGAGACCCAGTACTTC

D: TRBD1
J: TRBJ1-2
size: NA
V: TRBV28
CDR3: CASRTAGTGNYGYTF
DNA: TGTGCCAGCAGAACTGCCGGGACAGGGAACTATGGCTACACCTTC

D: NA
J: TRBJ1-4
size: NA
V: TRBV6-5
CDR3: CASSGTQATNEKLFF
DNA: TGTGCCAGCAGCGGGACACAAGCAACTAATGAAAAACTGTTTTTT

D: NA
J: TRBJ2-3
size: NA
V: TRBV9
CDR3: CASSGRRGSGTDTQYF
DNA: TGTGCCAGCAGCGGGCGGCGGGGAAGTGGCACAGATACGCAGTATTTT

D: NA
J: TRBJ1-2
size: NA
V: TRBV29-1
CDR3: CSAGSANYGYTF
DNA: TGCAGCGCGGGTAGCGCTAACTATGGCTACACCTTC

D: NA
J: TRBJ2-2
size: NA
V: TRBV9
CDR3: CASSARVGGANTGELFF
DNA: TGTGCCAGCAGCGCCCGAGTGGGGGGTGCGAACACCGGGGAGCTGTTTTTT

D: TRBD1
J: TRBJ1-4
size: NA
V: TRBV10-3
CDR3: CAISESGTGDEKLFF
DNA: TGTGCCATCAGTGAGTCGGGGACAGGGGATGAAAAACTGTTTTTT

D: NA
J: TRBJ2-1
size: NA
V: TRBV9
CDR3: CASSGNRGDEQFF
DNA: TGTGCCAGCAGCGGAAATCGAGGGGATGAGCAGTTCTTC

D: TRBD2
J: TRBJ2-3
size: NA
V: TRBV4-2
CDR3: CASSRTSGSGDTQYF
DNA: TGTGCCAGCAGCCGGACTAGCGGGAGTGGGGATACGCAGTATTTT

D: NA
J: TRBJ2-7
size: NA
V: TRBV28
CDR3: CASSRRGRGQWYEQYF
DNA: TGTGCCAGCAGTCGCCGTGGGCGGGGGCAGTGGTACGAGCAGTACTTC

D: NA
J: TRBJ1-1
size: NA
V: TRBV7-2
CDR3: CASSLVGSNTEAFF
DNA: TGTGCCAGCAGCTTAGTTGGATCGAACACTGAAGCTTTCTTT

D: NA
J: TRBJ1-3
size: few
V: TRBV11-1
CDR3: CASKGRYSGNTIYF
DNA: TGTGCCAGCAAAGGGCGATACTCTGGAAACACCATATATTTT

D: TRBD2
J: TRBJ2-3
size: NA
V: TRBV19
CDR3: CASSKALARSTDTQYF
DNA: TGTGCCAGTAGTAAGGCACTAGCGCGAAGCACAGATACGCAGTATTTT

D: TRBD1
J: TRBJ2-1
size: NA
V: TRBV30
CDR3: CAWGTGSYNEQFF
DNA: TGTGCCTGGGGGACAGGGTCCTACAATGAGCAGTTCTTC

D: TRBD2
J: TRBJ2-3
size: NA
V: TRBV11-2
CDR3: CASSLAGGPDTQYF
DNA: TGTGCCAGCAGCTTAGCGGGAGGCCCAGATACGCAGTATTTT

D: NA
J: TRBJ1-5
size: NA
V: TRBV2
CDR3: CASSELRLRDQPQHF
DNA: TGTGCCAGCAGTGAGTTACGTTTGAGGGATCAGCCCCAGCATTTT

D: NA
J: TRBJ2-5
size: NA
V: TRBV5-1
CDR3: CASSLGRRAWETQYF
DNA: TGCGCCAGCAGCTTGGGTCGGAGGGCCTGGGAGACCCAGTACTTC

D: NA
J: TRBJ1-2
size: NA
V: TRBV6-4
CDR3: CASPKGREDYGYTF
DNA: TGTGCCAGCCCAAAAGGACGGGAGGACTATGGCTACACCTTC

D: NA
J: TRBJ1-2
size: few
V: TRBV19
CDR3: CASSIDKTYGYTF
DNA: TGTGCCAGTAGTATTGACAAGACCTATGGCTACACCTTC

D: NA
J: TRBJ2-3
size: NA
V: TRBV5-1
CDR3: CASRSGTSSSTDTQYF
DNA: TGCGCCAGCAGATCAGGGACGTCTTCTAGCACAGATACGCAGTATTTT

D: TRBD2
J: TRBJ2-3
size: NA
V: TRBV5-1
CDR3: CASSLGGLAGGDTQYF
DNA: TGCGCCAGCAGCTTGGGGGGACTAGCGGGAGGAGATACGCAGTATTTT

D: TRBD2
J: TRBJ2-5
size: NA
V: TRBV29-1
CDR3: CSVDPTSLQETQYF
DNA: TGCAGCGTTGACCCGACTAGCTTGCAAGAGACCCAGTACTTC

D: NA
J: TRBJ2-5
size: NA
V: TRBV4-1
CDR3: CASSATLYQETQYF
DNA: TGCGCCAGCAGCGCCACCCTGTACCAAGAGACCCAGTACTTC

D: NA
J: TRBJ2-3
size: once
V: TRBV30
CDR3: CAWSVGGSTDTQYF
DNA: TGTGCCTGGAGTGTTGGTGGGAGCACAGATACGCAGTATTTT

D: TRBD1
J: TRBJ1-2
size: NA
V: TRBV18
CDR3: CASSPPGTGGRGYTF
DNA: TGTGCCAGCTCACCACCTGGAACAGGGGGTCGTGGCTACACCTTC